This T cell receptor beta chain was obtained from a study of human T cells and chemical hapten exposure. Turning to the study itself: TCR yields differed between samples (mainly from small differences in pooled library volume).

Time point in this sample: patch test 1, 2 weeks after DPC sensitization. Stated treatment: therapeutic diphenylcyclopropenone sensitization with weekly scalp DPC. People who gave samples had alopecia, were 18 to 70 years old, and were suitable for DPC. A few counts support this clonotype. This CDR3 spans 16 amino acids. Germline CDR1 reads LGHDT; CDR2 reads YNNKEL (reference sequence). V was shortened by 3 bases and J by 0 bases, with 12 bases between the two germline ends. From the RACE reads, TCRdb called clonotypes with MiXCR, one entry per CDR3 protein. The profile covers some 120,000 distinct CDR3 sequences, with 12% appearing a single time and about 1.4% taken by the ten largest.

The sample in question was whole blood, obtained in connection with sensitization to the hapten diphenylcyclopropenone (DPC). This clonotype was sampled from a woman aged 45-60 years with alopecia areata. Some clones in this sample may be carry-over from other donors' samples. The V gene is TRBV3-1, the J gene TRBJ1-3, with unresolved D. CDR3 amino acids: CASSHLTVNSGNTIYF. CDR3 sequence (DNA): TGTGCCAGCAGCCACCTCACAGTAAACTCTGGAAACACCATATATTTT.